This TCR beta chain was retrieved from a study of metastatic and nonmetastatic thyroid tumors. At the level of the study: Across blood and tumor or nodule tissue, repertoires from malignant and benign thyroid patients were compared with one another. Broader study findings: Reported TCR beta diversity, measured in blood and tumor, was significantly higher for malignant thyroid tumors than for benign nodules.

This CDR3 has 15 residues. The V gene's germline CDR1 is MDHEN and CDR2 SYDVKM. J lost 4 bases, V lost 7 bases, and 9 bases had no gene match. Each patient went into thyroid surgery without having received any treatment. This clone was seen a handful of times. Its antigen remains unknown. As originally analysed: Between-group CDR3 differences, defined by clinicopathological status, yielded a distant-metastasis classifier for papillary thyroid cancer. MiXCR re-clonotyped the PCR reads for TCRdb. TCRdb's processing, not the study's, gives the V and J calls here. The repertoire includes roughly 25,000 clones, 20% of them detected once, and about a quarter sits in the top ten.

The origin of this receptor is a male donor with papillary thyroid cancer or a benign thyroid nodule (not recorded which). Some clones in this sample may be carry-over from other donors' samples. V is TRBV28 and J is TRBJ2-1, with 8 positions matching TRBD2. Sequencing input: blood. The CDR3 spells CASTRAGGLYNEQFF. In DNA form, the CDR3 reads TGTGCCAGCACAAGGGCGGGGGGCTTATACAATGAGCAGTTCTTC. Supplemented by reference TRBV28 and TRBJ2-1, the full variable domain reads DVKVTQSSRYLVKRTGEKVFLECVQDMDHENMFWYRQDPGLGLRLIYFSYDVKMKEKGDIPEGYSVSREKKERFSLILESASTNQTSMYLCASTRAGGLYNEQFFGPGTRLTVL.